This T cell receptor beta chain derives from a study of cytomegalovirus exposure and HLA in healthy donors. V lost 2 bases to trimming and J lost 7 bases, with 15 bases between them. CDR1 and CDR2 from the germline V gene are SGHTA and FQGNSA. The CDR3 length is 15 residues. Vbeta (60) and Jbeta (13) primers were used in the PCR. Profiled with immunoSEQ multiplex PCR; TCRdb holds only in-frame clones, not every one. The repertoire holds approximately 88,000 clones, with roughly three quarters as singletons. General study findings and limits: CMV serostatus was the sole immune exposure information available. Later, an analysis found that common viral pathogens appeared to be linked with several of the most significant clusters. A later analysis revealed that TCR association rates differed between HLA loci, peaking at DRB1 and bottoming out at HLA-C.

Turning to this clone: Its cognate antigen is unknown.

The source is a man in his thirties or forties in good health and CMV-seronegative. Sequenced sample: PBMCs. The V gene is TRBV7-2, the J gene TRBJ1-5, with D uncertain. As DNA, the CDR3 is TGTGCCAGCAGCTTAAGCCCAACCGAAACCCAGCCCCAGCATTTT. Amino acid sequence: CASSLSPTETQPQHF.